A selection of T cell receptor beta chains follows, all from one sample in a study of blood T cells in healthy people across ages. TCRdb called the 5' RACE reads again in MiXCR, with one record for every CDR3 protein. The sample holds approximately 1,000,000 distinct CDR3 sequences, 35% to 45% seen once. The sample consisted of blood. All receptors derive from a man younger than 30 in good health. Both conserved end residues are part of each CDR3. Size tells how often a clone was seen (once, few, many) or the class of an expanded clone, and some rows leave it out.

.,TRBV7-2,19,CASSLAPGTSGGALDTQYF
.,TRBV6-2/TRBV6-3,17,CASTLRDRPHYYYGYTF
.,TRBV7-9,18,CANSPKAGLASSYNEQFF
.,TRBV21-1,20,CASSKALDRPLRPSYNEQFF
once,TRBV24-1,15,CATSDNRGPTDTQYF
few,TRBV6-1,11,CASKQGGEQYF
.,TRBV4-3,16,CASSQNDRGGNEKLFF
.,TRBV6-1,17,CASSPGLAGGPVNEQFF
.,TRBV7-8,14,CASSIGLINEKLFF
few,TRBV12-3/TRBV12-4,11,CASSLAREAFF
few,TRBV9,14,CASSVVGLEETQYF
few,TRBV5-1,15,CASSVGQGTNTEAFF
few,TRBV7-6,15,CASRPGTSFTDTQYF
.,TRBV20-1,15,CSARDNIKANYGYTF
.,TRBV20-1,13,CSARDGGRNEQYF
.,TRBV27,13,CASSFGYSDEAFF
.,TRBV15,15,CATSRDSVQGGGYTF
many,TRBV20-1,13,CSAVTSGADTQYF
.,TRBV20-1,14,CSAARQGRDEKLFF
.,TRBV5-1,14,CASSLESGVTEAFF